This T cell receptor (beta chain) comes out of a study of blood T cell repertoires in COVID-19 (dated by TCRdb to the early 2020s). Regarding the complete study: Collaborator samples came from the United States, Italy and Spain and covered acute and convalescent phases of COVID-19. The material from the prospective study consisted of cDNA or gDNA derived from T cells, B-cell-depleted T cells, or PBMCs. Deeply sampled blood TCRbeta repertoires from subjects exposed to, actively infected with, or recovered from COVID-19 were included in the dataset. The repertoires were released in a freely available public database meant as a resource for research on the immune response to SARS-CoV-2. Samples came from the ongoing ImmuneRACE study (first 160 participants) plus 1,254 subjects from 6 global collaborators. Nearly every sample came with metadata listing a de-identified subject ID, COVID-19 status, age in years and sex. Where HLA class I and class II types were available, the types were taken from metadata supplied by the sample provider, not from assay-based typing.

In the prospective study, participants were about 18 to 89 years old, resided in approximately 22 geographic areas of the United States, and were enrolled through a virtual design. Cohort assignment in the prospective study relied on participant-reported clinical history from a screening survey and a study questionnaire. Exposed participants had been in contact with someone with a PCR-confirmed or clinician-diagnosed COVID-19 case within 2 weeks of study entry. In the prospective study, whole blood, serum and a nasopharyngeal or oropharyngeal swab were collected from each participant by mobile phlebotomists. Over a roughly 2-month period, participants in the prospective study had the option of providing additional blood draws and questionnaires. Before DNA extraction, blood samples from the prospective study were shipped at room temperature or frozen. Points on this clone: It lacks a known antigen. No base-level quality is on record; no much larger clone is a single base apart.

Study-wide findings and limitations: The quantity of clinical and demographic metadata differed by source and by participant and was supplied without curation.

TCRbeta CDR3 regions were amplified from genomic DNA by means of the immunoSEQ Assay, a bias-controlled multiplex PCR. Per the original workflow: Nucleated cell counts per sample were estimated from amplification of reference gene primers within the assay. To quantify the absolute abundance of each unique TCRbeta CDR3 rearrangement, sequence reads were collapsed and filtered. For each sample, productive Simpson clonality was calculated by taking the square root of Simpson's diversity index across productive rearrangements. The table was pulled from immuneACCESS by TCRdb, which kept in-frame rearrangements only. Such tables lose some clones; where checked, under half of the loss comes from unresolved V genes, and the rest has no known cause. V, J and clone size were drawn from that table, and D and trimming were deduced from the DNA. Here the sample has approximately 260,000 clones; 70% to 90% occur a single time. Under 8% of the sample lies in the top ten.

CDR3 length: 16 amino acids, cysteine to phenylalanine. The only DNA kept is the CDR3, 48 bases in frame from the first base. As encoded in the germline V gene, CDR1 is LGHNA while CDR2 is YSLEER. A distance of 15 bases separates the germline ends of V and J, which lose 0 bases and 4 bases respectively. The rearranged chain carries TRBV4-3 and TRBJ1-2; no confident D gene assignment can be made. This receptor was taken from a woman between 50 and 59 years old who had been exposed to COVID-19. Sequenced material: PBMCs or T cells enriched from blood (not recorded which). This receptor carries the CDR3 CASSQDLVAASYGYTF. The nucleotide sequence is given as TGCGCCAGCAGCCAAGATTTGGTGGCCGCCTCCTATGGCTACACCTTC.